These 17 T cell receptor beta chains share one sample of origin, sequenced in a study of blood T cell repertoires in COVID-19. Assay used: immunoSEQ multiplex PCR; TCRdb lists only in-frame clones, some missing. The sample lists around 40,000 clones, approximately 87% occurring once. The specimen was peripheral blood. Every receptor here comes from a man in his fifties with active or convalescent COVID-19.

The chain recombines TRBV19 with TRBJ1-5; 10 bases align to TRBD1. CDR1 and CDR2 (germline): LNHDA, SQIVND (reference sequence). This CDR3 has 19 residues. The trim removed 6 bases at V and 1 base at J, leaving 15 bases unmatched. The CDR3 loop reads CASRPTGTGEFPSNQPQHF. DNA of the CDR3: TGTGCCAGTAGACCCACCGGGACAGGGGAGTTTCCAAGCAATCAGCCCCAGCATTTT.

V and J are TRBV10-3 and TRBJ1-1; 9 bases align to TRBD1. The CDR3 covers 13 residues. Germline V gene sequence: CDR1 ENHRY, CDR2 SYGVKD. V lost 8 bases and J lost 4; bases outside the gene matches: 5. CDR3 sequence reads: CAIGQGKGTEAFF. CDR3 DNA sequence: TGTGCCATCGGACAGGGGAAGGGCACTGAAGCTTTCTTT.

V gene TRBV7-9 combines with J gene TRBJ1-4, with TRBD1 matching over 7 bases. With 1 base clipped from V and 0 bases from J, the junction kept 2 bases outside the gene matches. This CDR3 has 16 residues. Germline V gene lookup returns CDR1 SEHNR and CDR2 FQNEAQ (reference sequence). CDR3 coding DNA: TGTGCCAGCAGCTTAGGGGACAGCGCAACTAATGAAAAACTGTTTTTT. As protein: CASSLGDSATNEKLFF. The full variable domain, completed using reference TRBV7-9 and TRBJ1-4, is DTGVSQNPRHKITKRGQNVTFRCDPISEHNRLYWYRQTLGQGPEFLTYFQNEAQLEKSRLLSDRFSAERPKGSFSTLEIQRTEQGDSAMYLCASSLGDSATNEKLFFGSGTQLSVL.

The rearrangement links TRBV6-6 to TRBJ2-7; TRBD1 aligns across 7 bases. Trimming removed 2 bases from V and 1 base from J; junction bases left unmatched: 8. This CDR3 has 16 residues. The germline V gene encodes CDR1 MNHNY and CDR2 SVGAGI (reference sequence). CDR3 sequence (DNA): TGTGCCAGCAGTTACGATCTCCGGGACAGTTCCTACGAGCAGTACTTC. Its protein is CASSYDLRDSSYEQYF.

A single count supports this clone. This rearrangement joins TRBV10-2 to TRBJ2-3; 9 bases are a match to TRBD2. Germline CDR1 reads WSHSY; CDR2 reads SAAADI. V was pared by 7 bases and J by 7 bases, with 9 bases of the junction left unmatched. CDR3 length equals 14 residues. As DNA, the CDR3 is TGCGCCAGCAATGGGCGGGAGGGCCGAAATACGCAGTATTTT. Encoded protein: CASNGREGRNTQYF.

The V and J genes are TRBV25-1 and TRBJ1-2; no firm D call. Germline CDR1 reads MGHDK; CDR2 reads SYGVNS. V lost 2 bases and J 3 bases, leaving 7 bases between the germline ends. The CDR3 has 13 amino acids. DNA for the CDR3: TGTGCCAGCAGTGAAGACTCCTACTATGGCTACACCTTC. It translates to CASSEDSYYGYTF.

This clone was observed once. This chain uses TRBV7-3 with TRBJ2-3; perhaps TRBD2 as D (6 bases). CDR1 and CDR2 (germline): SGHTA, FQGTGA. CDR3 length: 16 residues. Trimming left V 1 base short and J 4 bases short, with 15 bases between. CDR3 nucleotide sequence: TGTGCCAGCAGCTTAAGGGGAGGAGGAGTTCCAGATACGCAGTATTTT. This gives the protein CASSLRGGGVPDTQYF.

This clone was picked up one time. This chain joins TRBV19 and TRBJ2-1; 7 bases map to TRBD1. V lost 2 bases to trimming and J lost 2 bases; unmatched junction nucleotides: 9. There are 17 residues in the CDR3. The germline CDR1 and CDR2 sequences are LNHDA and SQIVND (reference sequence). CDR3: CASSIWATGVTYNEQFF. The CDR3 nucleotides are TGTGCCAGTAGTATATGGGCCACAGGGGTTACCTACAATGAGCAGTTCTTC.

The J gene is TRBJ1-6, the V gene TRBV5-6, with no clear D. In germline, CDR1 is SGHDT, CDR2 YYEEEE. The CDR3 consists of 14 residues. V was trimmed by 2 bases and J by 6 bases, leaving 9 bases between them. The CDR3 DNA reads TGTGCCAGCAGCTTCGGACTTATTAATTCACCCCTCCACTTT. Amino acids: CASSFGLINSPLHF.

The chain couples TRBV4-2 to TRBJ2-1, with 9 positions matching TRBD2. CDR3 length: 16 amino acids. V shed 0 bases and J 9 bases; nucleotides not matched to a gene: 9. CDR1 and CDR2 from the germline V gene are LGHNA and YNFKEQ. As DNA, the CDR3 is TGTGCCAGCAGCCAAGAGGTAGCGGGAGTAGTAAGTGAGCAGTTCTTC. This codes for CASSQEVAGVVSEQFF.

This chain links TRBV5-6 with TRBJ1-2; 7 bases are a match to TRBD1. V trimming: 4 bases; J trimming: 7 bases; junction bases outside the gene matches: 4. CDR1 is SGHDT, CDR2 YYEEEE, per germline. CDR3 length: 12 amino acids. The chain's CDR3 is CASSAGQVGYTF. CDR3 in DNA: TGTGCCAGCAGCGCTGGACAGGTTGGCTACACCTTC.

This clone has just one count. The genes are TRBV11-2 and TRBJ1-5, with D uncertain. Between the trimmed V and J ends, which lost 3 bases and 4 bases, there was a span of 7 bases. CDR1 is SGHAT and CDR2 is FQNNGV in the germline V gene. The CDR3 loop spans 13 amino acids. The CDR3 is CASSFEGNQPQHF. In DNA, the CDR3 is TGTGCCAGCAGCTTCGAGGGAAATCAGCCCCAGCATTTT.

This chain connects TRBV6-5 to TRBJ2-3, with 7 bases matching TRBD2. Trimming at V came to 8 bases and at J to 5 bases, leaving 7 bases not matched to a gene. CDR1 is MNHEY, CDR2 SVGAGI, per germline. The CDR3 has 13 amino acids. The CDR3 is CASRRESGDTQYF. The CDR3 DNA reads TGTGCCAGCCGGCGGGAGAGTGGAGATACGCAGTATTTT.

This chain connects TRBV10-1 to TRBJ2-1; weak D call: TRBD1 (6 bases). This CDR3 is 17 amino acids long. CDR1 is WNHNN, CDR2 SYGVQD, per germline (reference sequence). The V end lost 7 bases, the J end lost 2 bases, and 21 bases lay between the germline ends. CDR3 sequence reads: CASKIRDKVIAYNEQFF. CDR3 nucleotide sequence: TGCGCCAGCAAAATTAGGGACAAGGTAATAGCCTACAATGAGCAGTTCTTC.

The chain employs TRBV7-9 and TRBJ2-5, with TRBD2 matching over 9 bases. CDR1 is SEHNR, CDR2 FQNEAQ, per germline (reference sequence). V shed 5 bases, J shed 1 base, and the junction held 17 bases outside the gene matches. This CDR3 has 19 amino acids. DNA of the CDR3: TGTGCCAGCAGCGTACGGGGCGGGGGGGCCATAATTGCCCAAGAGACCCAGTACTTC. Amino acids: CASSVRGGGAIIAQETQYF.

The chain employs TRBV3-1 (or the pseudogene TRBV3-2) and TRBJ1-5; D gene unclear. Trimming pared 2 bases from V and 5 bases from J, leaving 7 bases between. The CDR3 covers 13 residues. The germline CDR1 and CDR2 sequences are LGHDT and YNNKEL (reference sequence). CDR3 protein: CASSQFRDQPQHF. The DNA for the CDR3 is TGTGCCAGCAGCCAATTTCGTGATCAGCCCCAGCATTTT.

The chain employs TRBV27 and TRBJ2-3; the match to TRBD2 covers 8 bases. CDR3 length: 17 residues. V lost 8 bases to trimming and J lost 2 bases; unmatched junction nucleotides: 15. Germline CDR1 and CDR2: MNHEY and SMNVEV (reference sequence). The CDR3 nucleotides read TGTGCCAGCGTCCCCCTCCGTAGCGGGGCATCCACAGATACGCAGTATTTT. Its translation is CASVPLRSGASTDTQYF.